Shown below are 12 T cell receptor beta chains from a single sample sequenced in a study of radiotherapy plus CTLA-4 blockade in lung cancer. TCRdb's table, derived via immunoSEQ multiplex PCR, lists solely in-frame clones and lacks some. The sample consists of tens of thousands of clones, 70% to 90% of them appearing once. The sequences come from peripheral blood, collected from a patient treated with radiotherapy plus ipilimumab. Every receptor here comes from a human donor with non-small cell lung cancer that progressed on radiotherapy plus ipilimumab.

As concerns this clone: The junction shows a germline mismatch at one end, possibly a read error. The chain employs TRBV5-1 and TRBJ2-7; D ambiguous. CDR1 is SGHRS and CDR2 is YFSETQ in the germline V gene. CDR3 size: 14 residues. The CDR3 sequence is CAGSPRAARYEQYF. CDR3 coding DNA: TGCGCCGGCAGCCCTCGGGCCGCAAGGTACGAGCAGTACTTC.

The rearrangement uses TRBV6-5 and TRBJ2-7; D gene unclear. Trimming left V 6 bases short and J 7 bases short, with 7 bases between. Germline values: CDR1 MNHEY, CDR2 SVGAGI. The CDR3 spans 10 residues. The CDR3 loop reads CASRSREQYF. CDR3 nucleotides: TGTGCCAGCAGGTCACGGGAGCAGTACTTC.

The CDR3 is CASSPFRPNQPQHF. CDR3 bases: TGTGCCAGCAGTCCATTTAGACCCAATCAGCCCCAGCATTTT. This sequence joins TRBV28 and TRBJ1-5; D remains ambiguous. Germline-derived CDR1 and CDR2 are MDHEN and SYDVKM. There are 14 residues in the CDR3. V was cut by 5 bases and J by 3 bases, with 11 bases left in between.

This chain connects TRBV4-2 to TRBJ2-2; D may be TRBD1 (5 bases). The germline V gene encodes CDR1 LGHNA and CDR2 YNFKEQ. The V end was cut by 4 bases, the J end by 11 bases, with 11 bases between. The CDR3 spans 12 residues. CDR3 sequence reads: CASSPDTLELFF. The CDR3 DNA is TGTGCCAGCAGCCCGGACACGCTTGAGCTGTTTTTT.

This chain connects TRBV10-3 to TRBJ1-1, with a possible D match to TRBD1 (6 bases). V was trimmed by 0 bases and J by 6 bases, leaving 14 bases between them. Germline V gene sequence: CDR1 ENHRY, CDR2 SYGVKD. CDR3 length equals 15 residues. DNA of the CDR3: TGTGCCATCAGTGAGTCAGGGGGGCGAAGCCCTGAAGCTTTCTTT. Protein: CAISESGGRSPEAFF.

The rearrangement joins TRBV30 to TRBJ1-1; no firm D call. V was shortened by 0 bases and J by 1 base, with 6 bases between the two germline ends. Germline V lookup: CDR1 GTSNPN, CDR2 SVGIG (reference sequence). The CDR3 totals 13 residues. As DNA, the CDR3 is TGTGCCTGGAGTGTATCCAGGAACACTGAAGCTTTCTTT. Translated: CAWSVSRNTEAFF.

The chain carries TRBV29-1 and TRBJ1-5, with a weak D call TRBD1 (5 bases). This CDR3 has 14 amino acids. The germline V gene encodes CDR1 SQVTM and CDR2 ANQGSEA. Trimming pared 5 bases from V and 7 bases from J, leaving 18 bases between. CDR3 in DNA: TGCAGCGTTAGCGCCGGGGCAGTTGCCCAGCCCCAGCATTTT. It is translated as CSVSAGAVAQPQHF.

This chain links TRBV6-5 with TRBJ2-5; 9 positions match TRBD2. Germline trimming cut 6 bases from V and 5 bases from J; bases unmatched to any gene: 10. Germline assignment: CDR1 MNHEY and CDR2 SVGAGI. This CDR3 has 15 amino acids. CDR3 sequence reads: CASSPFGSGSETQYF. The CDR3 DNA sequence: TGTGCCAGCAGCCCCTTCGGTAGCGGGAGTGAGACCCAGTACTTC.

The chain carries TRBV5-5 and TRBJ1-4; no reliable D call. CDR3 length: 14 residues. Trimming left V 4 bases short and J 0 bases short, with 7 bases between. Germline CDR1 and CDR2: SGHKS and YYEKEE (reference sequence). As DNA, the CDR3 is TGTGCCAGCAGCACGGTTGCAACTAATGAAAAACTGTTTTTT. This gives the protein CASSTVATNEKLFF.

This chain connects TRBV30 to TRBJ2-3; 11 bases fit TRBD1. Germline V lookup: CDR1 GTSNPN, CDR2 SVGIG (reference sequence). After removal of 0 bases from V and 5 bases from J, the junction contained 4 bases not matched to a gene. The CDR3 is 15 amino acids. Written as DNA, the CDR3 is TGTGCCTGGAGTGTACGGACAGGGGGCCGAGATACGCAGTATTTT. It translates to CAWSVRTGGRDTQYF.

The CDR3 here is CASSPFVTVTSGANVLTF. The CDR3 bases are TGTGCCAGCAGCCCGTTCGTTACAGTGACCTCTGGGGCCAACGTCCTGACTTTC. The rearrangement links TRBV5-4 to TRBJ2-6; the D is unclear. CDR1 is SGHNT and CDR2 is YYREEE in the germline V gene (reference sequence). The CDR3 length is 18 residues. V was trimmed by 4 bases and J by 0 bases, leaving 17 bases between them.

Concerning this clone itself: Other DNA sequences in this sample translate to the same CDR3. This chain uses TRBV28 with TRBJ2-7; unclear D gene. Trimming pared 5 bases from V and 3 bases from J, leaving 5 bases between. CDR3 size: 11 residues. Germline lookup yields CDR1 MDHEN and CDR2 SYDVKM. CDR3 loop: CASSRVYEQYF. For the CDR3, the DNA is TGTGCCAGCAGTCGGGTCTACGAGCAGTACTTC.